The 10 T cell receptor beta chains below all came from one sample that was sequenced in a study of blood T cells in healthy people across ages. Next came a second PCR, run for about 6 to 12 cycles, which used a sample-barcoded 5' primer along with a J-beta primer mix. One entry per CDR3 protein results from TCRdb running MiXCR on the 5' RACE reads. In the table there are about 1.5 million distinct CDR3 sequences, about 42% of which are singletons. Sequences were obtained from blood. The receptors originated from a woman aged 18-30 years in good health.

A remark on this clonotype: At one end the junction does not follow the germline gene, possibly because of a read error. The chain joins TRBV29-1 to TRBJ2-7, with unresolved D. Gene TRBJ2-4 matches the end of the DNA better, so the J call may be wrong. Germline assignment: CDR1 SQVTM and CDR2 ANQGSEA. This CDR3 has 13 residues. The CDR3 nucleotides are TGCAGCATTGAGCCCTACGCCAAAAACATTCAGTACTTC. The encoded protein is CSIEPYAKNIQYF.

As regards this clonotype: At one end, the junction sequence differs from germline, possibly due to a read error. DNA for the CDR3: TGTGCCGGCAGCTTAAGGGTCCACTTTGAGCGGGGGTCTCCCTACAATGAGCAGTTCTTC. As protein: CAGSLRVHFERGSPYNEQFF. V is TRBV7-3 and J is TRBJ2-1; 8 bases map to TRBD2. Germline lookup yields CDR1 SGHTA and CDR2 FQGTGA. The CDR3 runs to 20 residues.

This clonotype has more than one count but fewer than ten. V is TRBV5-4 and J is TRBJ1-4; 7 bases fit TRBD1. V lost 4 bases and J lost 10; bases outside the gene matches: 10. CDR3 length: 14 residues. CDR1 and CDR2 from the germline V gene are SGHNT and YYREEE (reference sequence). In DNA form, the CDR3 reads TGTGCCAGCAGCGCTGGTAGGGGGCTCGGAAAACTGTTTTTT. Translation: CASSAGRGLGKLFF.

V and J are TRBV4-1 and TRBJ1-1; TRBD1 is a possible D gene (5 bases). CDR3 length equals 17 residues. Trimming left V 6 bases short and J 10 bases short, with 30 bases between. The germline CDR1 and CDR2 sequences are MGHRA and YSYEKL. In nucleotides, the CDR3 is TGCGCCAGCAGTCCCGAAAGGACGCAGGGCTCCTCATTACGAGCTTTCTTT. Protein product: CASSPERTQGSSLRAFF.

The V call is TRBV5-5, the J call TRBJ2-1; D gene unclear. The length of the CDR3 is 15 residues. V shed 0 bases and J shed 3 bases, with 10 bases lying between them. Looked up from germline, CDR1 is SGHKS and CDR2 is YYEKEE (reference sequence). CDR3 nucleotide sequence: TGTGCCAGCAGCTTGGTACCACCCCTCTACAATGAGCAGTTCTTC. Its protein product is CASSLVPPLYNEQFF.

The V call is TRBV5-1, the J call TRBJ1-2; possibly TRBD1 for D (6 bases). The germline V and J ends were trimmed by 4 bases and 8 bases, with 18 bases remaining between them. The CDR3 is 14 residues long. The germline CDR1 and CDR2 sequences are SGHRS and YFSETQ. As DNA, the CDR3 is TGCGCCAGCAGCCCGGACGGGGGCCTCGGAGGCTACACCTTC. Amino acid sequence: CASSPDGGLGGYTF.

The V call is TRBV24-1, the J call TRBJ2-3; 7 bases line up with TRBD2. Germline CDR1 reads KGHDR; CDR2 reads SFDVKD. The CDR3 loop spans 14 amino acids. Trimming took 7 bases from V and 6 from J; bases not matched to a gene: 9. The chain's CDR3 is CATSAAGLVDTQYF. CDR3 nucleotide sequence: TGTGCCACCAGCGCGGCCGGACTAGTGGATACGCAGTATTTT.

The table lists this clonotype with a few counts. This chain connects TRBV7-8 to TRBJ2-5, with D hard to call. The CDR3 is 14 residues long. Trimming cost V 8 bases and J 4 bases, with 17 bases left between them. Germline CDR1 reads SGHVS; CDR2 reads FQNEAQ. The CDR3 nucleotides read TGTGCCAGCCTCACTCAGTCCCGAGGAGAGACCCAGTACTTC. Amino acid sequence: CASLTQSRGETQYF.

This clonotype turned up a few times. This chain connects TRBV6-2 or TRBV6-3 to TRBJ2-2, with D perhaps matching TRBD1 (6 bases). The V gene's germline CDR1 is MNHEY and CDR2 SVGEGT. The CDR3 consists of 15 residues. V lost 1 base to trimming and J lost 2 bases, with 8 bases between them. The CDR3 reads CASSYYRDNTGELFF. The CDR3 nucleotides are TGTGCCAGCAGTTACTACAGGGACAACACCGGGGAGCTGTTTTTT.

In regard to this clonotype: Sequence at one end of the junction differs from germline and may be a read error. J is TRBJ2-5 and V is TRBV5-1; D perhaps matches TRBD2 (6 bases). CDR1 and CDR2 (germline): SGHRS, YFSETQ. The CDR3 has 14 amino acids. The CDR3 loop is CVSSLRLVGETQYF. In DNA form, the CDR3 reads TGCGTCAGCAGCTTGCGACTAGTCGGTGAGACCCAGTACTTC. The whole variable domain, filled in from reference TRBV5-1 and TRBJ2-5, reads KAGVTQTPRYLIKTRGQQVTLSCSPISGHRSVSWYQQTPGQGLQFLFEYFSETQRNKGNFPGRFSGRQFSNSRSEMNVSTLELGDSALYLCVSSLRLVGETQYFGPGTRLLVL.